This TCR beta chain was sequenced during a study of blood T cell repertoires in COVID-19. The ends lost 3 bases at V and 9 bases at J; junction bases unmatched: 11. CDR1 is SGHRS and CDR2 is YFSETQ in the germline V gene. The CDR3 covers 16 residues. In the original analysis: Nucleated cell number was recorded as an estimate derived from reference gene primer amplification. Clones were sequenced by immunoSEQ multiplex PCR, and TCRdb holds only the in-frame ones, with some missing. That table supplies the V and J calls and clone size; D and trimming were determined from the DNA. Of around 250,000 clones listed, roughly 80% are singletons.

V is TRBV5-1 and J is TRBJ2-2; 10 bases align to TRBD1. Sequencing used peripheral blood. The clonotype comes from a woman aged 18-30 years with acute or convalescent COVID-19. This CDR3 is CASSSTTGTGVRELFF. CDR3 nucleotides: TGCGCCAGCAGCTCTACTACCGGGACAGGGGTACGGGAGCTGTTTTTT.